One and the same sample provided the 20 T cell receptor beta chains below, sequenced in a study of cytomegalovirus exposure and HLA in healthy donors. The data were produced by immunoSEQ multiplex PCR, yet TCRdb's version contains in-frame clones alone and is incomplete. The table shows a few hundred thousand clones, with about nine tenths occurring only once. What was sequenced was PBMCs. All receptors derive from a woman between 18 and 29 years old in good health and CMV-seronegative.

This chain uses TRBV27 with TRBJ2-1; D perhaps matches TRBD1 (5 bases). V was clipped by 5 bases and J by 3 bases, with 14 bases between them. CDR3 size: 15 residues. Germline lookup yields CDR1 MNHEY and CDR2 SMNVEV (reference sequence). DNA of the CDR3: TGTGCCAGCAGTCCCCGTCCTCAGGGCTACAATGAGCAGTTCTTC. Protein: CASSPRPQGYNEQFF.

This chain joins TRBV6-1 and TRBJ2-4, with 8 bases aligning to TRBD2. V shed 7 bases, J shed 7 bases, and the junction held 9 bases outside the gene matches. Germline assignment: CDR1 MNHNS and CDR2 SASEGT. This CDR3 spans 14 amino acids. CDR3 nucleotides: TGTGCCAGCATGGATAGCGGGATTGGGAACATTCAGTACTTC. Amino acid sequence: CASMDSGIGNIQYF.

The J gene is TRBJ2-5, the V gene TRBV5-1; the D is unclear. V was clipped by 4 bases and J by 2 bases, with 15 bases between them. Per the germline V gene, CDR1 is SGHRS and CDR2 is YFSETQ. The CDR3 length is 15 residues. For the CDR3, the DNA is TGCGCCAGCAGCCCCTACCCCGGAGAACAAGAGACCCAGTACTTC. Its protein product is CASSPYPGEQETQYF.

This clone showed up just once. The J gene is TRBJ1-4, the V gene TRBV10-3, with 8 positions matching TRBD1. Germline assignment: CDR1 ENHRY and CDR2 SYGVKD. The CDR3 contains 13 residues. V lost 4 bases, J lost 7 bases, and 2 bases stayed unmatched. The CDR3 bases are TGTGCCATCAGTGCAGGGGGCGGTGAAAAACTGTTTTTT. It codes for CAISAGGGEKLFF.

V gene TRBV5-6 combines with J gene TRBJ1-3, with 8 bases that match TRBD1. V was pared by 2 bases and J by 0 bases, with 1 base of the junction left unmatched. The germline V gene encodes CDR1 SGHDT and CDR2 YYEEEE. The CDR3 has 15 amino acids. In DNA form, the CDR3 reads TGTGCCAGCAGCTTCACAGGGGGCTCTGGAAACACCATATATTTT. Amino acid sequence: CASSFTGGSGNTIYF.

A note on this clone: Distinct nucleotide sequences in the sample also encode this CDR3. The genes are TRBV9 and TRBJ2-7; 13 bases agree with TRBD2. This CDR3 is built from 15 residues. CDR1 and CDR2 from the germline V gene are SGDLS and YYNGEE. The V and J ends lost 3 bases and 2 bases, in that order; junction bases with no gene match: 2. CDR3 loop: CASSEGLAGTYEQYF. CDR3 nucleotide sequence: TGTGCCAGCAGCGAGGGACTAGCGGGGACCTACGAGCAGTACTTC.

The CDR3 coding sequence is TGTGCCAGCAGCCGGCCCCTAGACTCTGGGGCCAACGTCCTGACTTTC. Protein: CASSRPLDSGANVLTF. The rearrangement uses TRBV5-6 and TRBJ2-6; no reliable D call. V was cut by 4 bases and J by 0 bases, with 11 bases left in between. This CDR3 spans 16 amino acids. CDR1 and CDR2 from the germline V gene are SGHDT and YYEEEE.

The V and J genes are TRBV9 and TRBJ2-3; maybe TRBD2 (5 bases). CDR3 length equals 17 residues. V shed 4 bases and J shed 2 bases, with 20 bases lying between them. The V gene's germline CDR1 is SGDLS and CDR2 YYNGEE. CDR3 in amino acids: CASSQGVAGTPTDTQYF. CDR3 nucleotide sequence: TGTGCCAGCAGCCAAGGAGTGGCGGGTACACCCACAGATACGCAGTATTTT.

This clone was seen more than once but under ten times. The chain carries TRBV29-1 and TRBJ1-5; TRBD1 aligns across 9 bases. CDR1 is SQVTM, CDR2 ANQGSEA, per germline. V gave up 6 bases and J gave up 7 bases; unmatched junction bases: 7. There are 13 residues in the CDR3. CDR3 residues: CSVGMDRGQPQHF. The CDR3 nucleotides read TGCAGCGTGGGGATGGACAGGGGACAGCCCCAGCATTTT.

The V gene is TRBV6-1, the J gene TRBJ1-1, with 8 bases fitting TRBD1. This CDR3 is built from 14 residues. Looked up from germline, CDR1 is MNHNS and CDR2 is SASEGT. V shed 8 bases and J 2 bases; nucleotides not matched to a gene: 7. In nucleotides, the CDR3 is TGTGCCAGCGGGACAGGAGTAAAAAACACTGAAGCTTTCTTT. Protein product: CASGTGVKNTEAFF.

This chain uses TRBV18 with TRBJ1-5; D gene uncertain. This CDR3 is built from 14 residues. V lost 0 bases and J lost 5, with 8 bases in between. From germline, CDR1 is KGHSH and CDR2 LQKENI. DNA of the CDR3: TGTGCCAGCTCACCACCGTCGGGAGATCAGCCCCAGCATTTT. This sequence encodes CASSPPSGDQPQHF.

The chain carries TRBV6-5 and TRBJ1-2; no definite D call. The V end was cut by 3 bases, the J end by 1 base, with 12 bases between. The CDR3 has 15 residues. Germline V CDR1 and CDR2: MNHEY, SVGAGI. The CDR3 spells CASSYGEVHNYGYTF. The DNA for the CDR3 is TGTGCCAGCAGTTATGGAGAGGTTCATAACTATGGCTACACCTTC.

V gene TRBV5-1 combines with J gene TRBJ2-1, with TRBD2 identical over 7 bases. Germline lookup yields CDR1 SGHRS and CDR2 YFSETQ. The V gene end was trimmed by 1 base and the J gene end by 4 bases; junction bases not matched to a gene: 8. The CDR3 spans 16 residues. CDR3 in amino acids: CASSLNAGVEYNEQFF. In DNA, the CDR3 is TGCGCCAGCAGCTTGAATGCGGGAGTAGAGTACAATGAGCAGTTCTTC.

A word on this clone: Relative to the germline gene, one junction end is altered; a read error may explain this. This chain uses TRBV28 with TRBJ2-7; 13 nucleotides agree with TRBD2. The CDR3 runs 13 residues. Germline V gene data show CDR1 as MDHEN and CDR2 as SYDVKM. The CDR3 DNA is TGTGCCAGCAGCTCCCCCGGGACTAGCGGGACATATTTC. It specifies CASSSPGTSGTYF.

This clone showed up just once. The chain joins TRBV27 to TRBJ2-3; 9 bases map to TRBD2. This CDR3 region has 17 residues. The trim removed 4 bases at V and 5 bases at J, leaving 13 bases unmatched. Germline CDR1 and CDR2: MNHEY and SMNVEV (reference sequence). CDR3 amino acids: CASSSQRSGSLRDTQYF. CDR3 sequence (DNA): TGTGCCAGCAGTTCGCAACGTAGCGGGAGTCTTCGAGATACGCAGTATTTT.

For the CDR3, the DNA is TGTGCCAGCAGTAAGGGGGTGAGCACCGGGGAGCTGTTTTTT. Translation gives CASSKGVSTGELFF. The genes are TRBV7-2 and TRBJ2-2, with D tentatively TRBD1 (6 bases). Trimming took off 6 bases at V and 4 bases at J, with 12 bases between the two ends. Germline lookup yields CDR1 SGHTA and CDR2 FQGNSA. The CDR3 runs to 14 residues.

The V and J genes are TRBV6-6 and TRBJ1-2, with 7 bases identical to TRBD1. J lost 4 bases, V lost 0 bases, and 2 bases had no gene match. The CDR3 totals 14 residues. Germline CDR1 reads MNHNY; CDR2 reads SVGAGI (reference sequence). CDR3: CASSYSGQPYGYTF. The CDR3 nucleotides read TGTGCCAGCAGTTACTCGGGACAGCCCTATGGCTACACCTTC.

The V and J genes are TRBV19 and TRBJ2-2; 7 bases fit TRBD2. There are 15 residues in the CDR3. Trimming took 1 base from V and 7 from J; bases not matched to a gene: 6. Germline V gene lookup returns CDR1 LNHDA and CDR2 SQIVND (reference sequence). In nucleotides, the CDR3 is TGTGCCAGTAGTATAGGACTAGCAGCGGGCGGGGAGCTGTTTTTT. Translating it yields CASSIGLAAGGELFF.

In its sample, this clone was seen a few times. The CDR3 region is CASSQGRNTEAFF. For the CDR3, the DNA is TGCGCCAGCAGCCAGGGGAGGAACACTGAAGCTTTCTTT. The chain employs TRBV4-1 and TRBJ1-1; D not certain. Trimming stripped 3 bases from V and 1 base from J, with 6 bases between. Germline-derived CDR1 and CDR2 are MGHRA and YSYEKL. This CDR3 has 13 amino acids.

The rearrangement uses TRBV11-2 and TRBJ1-2, with D uncertain. Germline-derived CDR1 and CDR2 are SGHAT and FQNNGV. The CDR3 extends over 14 amino acids. V was clipped by 2 bases and J by 4 bases, with 11 bases between them. CDR3 residues: CASSLWAGPYGYTF. CDR3 nucleotide sequence: TGTGCCAGCAGCTTATGGGCAGGCCCCTATGGCTACACCTTC.